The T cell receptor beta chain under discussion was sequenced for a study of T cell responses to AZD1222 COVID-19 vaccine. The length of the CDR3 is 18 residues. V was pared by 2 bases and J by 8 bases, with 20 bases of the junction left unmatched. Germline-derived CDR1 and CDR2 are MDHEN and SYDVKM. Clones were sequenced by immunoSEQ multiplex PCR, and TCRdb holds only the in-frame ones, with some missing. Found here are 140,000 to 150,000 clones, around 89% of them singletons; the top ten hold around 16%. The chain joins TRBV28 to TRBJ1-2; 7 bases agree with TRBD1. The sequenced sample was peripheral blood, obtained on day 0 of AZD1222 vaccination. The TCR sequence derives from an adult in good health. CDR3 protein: CASSLRLRGPGRATGYTF. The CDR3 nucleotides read TGTGCCAGCAGTTTACGCCTTAGGGGGCCGGGAAGGGCGACGGGCTACACCTTC.